This T cell receptor (beta chain) was found in a study of vaccination and CD4 T cells after COVID-19 (dated by TCRdb to 2021 to 2024). For context, the study as a whole: Convalescent patients had a positive SARS-CoV-2 result on nasal swab PCR, and of these patients, 8 or 9 had mild disease and one had severe disease. In the convalescent cohort there were six males and four females, among whom were two Hispanic individuals, seven Caucasians, two Asians and one multiracial person. Two doses of either the Pfizer-BioNTech BNT162b2 vaccine (n=8) or the Moderna mRNA-1273 vaccine (n=2) were administered to participants. Post-COVID blood samples were collected from convalescent patients a median of about 92 days after diagnosis, with a range of roughly 35 to 170 days. Post-vaccine blood samples were collected a median of around 70 days after the second vaccine dose, ranging from 14 to 241 days. Overlapping spike peptide pools from SARS-CoV-2 and from the common cold coronaviruses HCoV-NL63, HCoV-OC43 and HCoV-229E were used as culture stimuli. In control cultures, a CEFX viral epitope pool was used as positive control, an HIV-1 Nef peptide pool was used as negative control, or no peptide was added. In around nine COVID-19 convalescent patients and 4 infection-naive healthy vaccine recipients, the spike-specific CD4+ TCR repertoire before mRNA vaccination was compared with the repertoire after mRNA vaccination.

The cysteine opens and the phenylalanine closes a CDR3 of 16 amino acids. Only CDR3 DNA remains: 48 bases, in frame from the first base. Trimmed from V: 3 bases; trimmed from J: 2 bases; junction bases lacking a gene match: 4. CDR1 and CDR2 (KGHDR, SFDVKD) derive from the germline V gene. Study-wide conclusions, independent of this receptor: The median number of SARS-CoV-2-reactive clonotypes rose from about 23 after infection to 38 after vaccination, but the change was not significant. In convalescent patients, a median 86.3% of post-vaccine SARS-CoV-2-reactive clones were detected only after vaccination, suggesting vaccine-specific priming. Of the vaccine-specific clones in convalescent patients, 304 of 307, or nearly all, reacted only to SARS-CoV-2 spike and did not cross-react with common cold coronaviruses. Relatively few convalescent patients were included in the study, and early timepoints after natural infection were not analyzed.

In the paper's terms, the treatment or condition label means: roughly ten-day PBMC culture with coronavirus spike peptide pools or control peptides (ViraFEST assay). The ViraFEST assay was used in the study, in which antigen-specific T cells were expanded with peptide pools and expanded clonotypes were subsequently identified by TCR sequencing. Positive SARS-CoV-2 PCR tests in the convalescent patients dated from March to December 2020, before Alpha, Beta and Delta variants emerged in the United States. Each well held 2.2 million or so PBMCs cultured with roughly 10 ug/ml peptide pools in IMDM containing approximately 5% human AB serum and 10 IU/ml IL-2. Half of the culture medium was replaced with fresh IL-2-containing medium on days 3 and 7. After approximately eleven days of culture, CD4+ T cells were isolated by negative selection using the EasySep CD4+ T cell isolation kit. PBMCs were separated from whole blood using Ficoll-Paque Plus gradient centrifugation and then either used fresh or cryopreserved at -140C. Triplicate wells were generally used for each culture condition.

Receptor amplification or capture employed PCR. At the Johns Hopkins FTIC core, DNA from the cultured CD4+ T cells underwent TCR sequencing with the Oncomine TCR Beta short-read assay. Genomic DNA was extracted from the cultured CD4+ T cells with the QIAamp micro DNA kit. Oncomine TCR Beta libraries from cultured CD4+ T cells were pooled using unique dual indexes and sequenced on an Illumina iSeq 100. The original pipeline was this. Non-productive sequences were removed, and CDR3s that did not start with C, did not end with F or W, or were shorter than 7 amino acids were discarded. Antigen-specific clonotypes were identified using the MANAFEST web application through comparison of peptide-stimulated wells with reference and other culture wells. For a clone to be called positive, the clone needed an FDR below 0.05, an odds ratio above 5, and a productive frequency above 0.1% in at least two of three replicate wells. Clonotypes that were significantly expanded in both SARS-CoV-2 spike wells and at least one common cold coronavirus spike condition were defined as cross-reactive. Similarity between CDR3 sequences was evaluated in R version 3.6.1 using Levenshtein distances (stringdist) and unrooted phylogenetic trees (ape). The raw public reads went through TCRdb reprocessing: fastp at Q25, MiXCR clone calling, in-frame beta chains kept. Entries that share a CDR3 protein sequence are merged under the most common genes and DNA. The V and J calls here are based on TCRdb, not the publication. The sample yields under 20,000 distinct CDR3 sequences; approximately 33% were counted once. 15% of the sample is taken by the ten largest.

On this clonotype: Its antigen target is currently unknown. Base qualities are not provided; no much larger clone lies one nucleotide away.

The chain is made from TRBV24-1 and TRBJ1-3; 9 junctional bases match TRBD1. The clonotype originates from a human donor with COVID-19. Sequenced sample: cultured CD4+ T cells from blood. The CDR3 amino acid sequence is: CATSDHRTGAGNTIYF. The DNA reads as follows: TGTGCCACCAGTGATCACCGGACAGGGGCTGGAAACACCATATATTTT.